This entry is about one TCR beta chain. What this receptor recognizes is not known. Base qualities are missing; no much larger clone stands one base away. Using the deep immunoSEQ assay, multiplex PCR amplified TCR CDR3 regions from genomic DNA. For each cell subset, the extracted genomic DNA was distributed evenly across all wells of several immunoSEQ 96-well plates, and each plate served as one replicate. For sorted subsets, each replicate PCR was loaded with 200 ng genomic DNA, equivalent to 30,000 or so T cell genomes. Purified libraries were quantified with a Qubit 3.0 fluorometer, sized on a Bioanalyzer 2100, and re-quantified with the KAPA Library Quantification kit. Every immunoSEQ 96-well plate was sequenced on a dedicated single-read 150-cycle Illumina NextSeq 550 flow cell. In the source study's methods: Because the immunoSEQ output included only junctional sequences and no quality scores, the filtering could not be the same as the filtering used for full-length reads. Sequences were annotated with PyIR, a Python wrapper for IgBLAST v1.9, using IMGT germline references to assign V/J genes and CDR3. Reads were filtered out if the reads had weak V/J assignments (E-value above 1e-6), no CDR3, stop codons, out-of-frame junctions, or ambiguous translated residues. V3J clonotypes were defined as sequences sharing the same inferred V gene, J gene, and CDR3 amino acid sequence. Percentage overlap between repertoires was computed as shared unique clonotypes divided by the size of the smaller repertoire. Repertoire richness was assessed with RTK rarefaction, the Chao1 estimator, and Recon v2.1 estimates of unobserved clonotypes. For all TCRbeta clonotypes obtained by the gDNA method from a few donors, generation probabilities were computed with OLGA. TCRdb took over this immuneACCESS table, retaining in-frame rearrangements with V and J assigned. Such tables are incomplete; in checked studies, under half of the missing clones stem from an unresolved V gene, and the remainder is unexplained. Clone size and V and J calls were adopted from that table, with D and trimming inferred from the DNA. The sample includes over 750,000 clones, with roughly 96% observed a single time. In total, the top ten clones hold over 0.2% of the sample.

CD8 naive samples consisted of CD45RO-negative cells that were positively selected for CCR7, yielding a CD45RA+CCR7+ population without TemRA cells. The donors were healthy, HIV-negative adults who had no recently reported acute infections or vaccinations. Only Caucasian adults living in Nashville, Tennessee, USA were represented among the donors. Blood was collected by leukapheresis, and PBMCs were isolated by Ficoll-Histopaque density gradient centrifugation and then cryopreserved in liquid nitrogen vapor phase. Purity and quantity of every magnetically sorted T cell population were checked by analytical flow cytometry. Genomic DNA was isolated from every sorted fraction and measured by UV absorbance on a Nanodrop 2000c. Trimming leaves V shorter by 10 bases and J shorter by 0 bases, with the junction holding 5 bases beyond the gene matches. From cysteine to phenylalanine, the CDR3 is 15 amino acids long. Just CDR3 DNA is preserved here, 45 bases in frame from base 1. Via the germline V gene (reference sequence), CDR1 is MNHNY and CDR2 SVGAGI.

This entry comes from a study of shared clonotypes between healthy human individuals (dated by TCRdb to the early 2020s). Background for the entire study: The cohort included a few men and a couple of women between 18 and 49 years of age. Per donor, leukapheresis produced somewhere between about 0.94 and 9 billion PBMCs. The study deeply sequenced blood TCR repertoires of several healthy adults to estimate repertoire size and the extent of clonotype sharing between individuals. Different laboratories and diverse techniques were used to prepare libraries and sequence TCR repertoires, to increase sequencing depth and limit assay-specific biases. Per donor, three plates each were used for CD4 naive and CD4 memory, two for CD8 naive, and one for CD8 memory. Findings and caveats that apply to the study as a whole: Pairwise subsampling led to the expectation that sequencing depth would affect the degree of clonotype sharing among donors. Incomplete sequencing was indicated by rarefaction of sorted-subset datasets, despite the large sequencing depth. Naive subsets generally had larger estimated clonotype richness than memory subsets. Across a handful of donors, approximately 5% of naive CD4, roughly 3.3% of naive CD8, roughly 2.3% of memory CD4, and about 0.4% of memory CD8 clonotypes were shared. Because the study included a small number of donors, the genetic and exposure-history diversity represented was limited. Sampling was limited to blood, and TCR repertoires in tissue likely differ from TCR repertoires in blood. Higher generation probabilities were observed for clonotypes shared by all four sorted-subset donors than for non-shared clonotypes.

This clonotype originated in a young man in good health. The chain employs TRBV6-6 and TRBJ2-6, and 8 junctional nucleotides match TRBD1. The sample comprised naive CD8+ T cells sorted from blood. In light of the paper, this sample's cell subset or site label describes: CD45RA+CCR7+. The CDR3 protein: CATGQGPSGANVLTF. DNA sequence: TGTGCCACAGGACAGGGCCCCTCTGGGGCCAACGTCCTGACTTTC.